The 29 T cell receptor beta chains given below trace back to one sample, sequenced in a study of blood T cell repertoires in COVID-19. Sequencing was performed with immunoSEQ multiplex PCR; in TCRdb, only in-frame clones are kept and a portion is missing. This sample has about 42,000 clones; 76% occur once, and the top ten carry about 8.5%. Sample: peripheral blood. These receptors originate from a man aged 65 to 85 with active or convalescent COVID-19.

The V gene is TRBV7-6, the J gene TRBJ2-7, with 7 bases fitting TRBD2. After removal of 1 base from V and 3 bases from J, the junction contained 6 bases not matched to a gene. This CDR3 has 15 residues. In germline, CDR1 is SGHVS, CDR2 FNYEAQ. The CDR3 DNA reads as TGTGCCAGCAGCTTAGGGAGCGGGATTGGCTACGAGCAGTACTTC. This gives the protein CASSLGSGIGYEQYF.

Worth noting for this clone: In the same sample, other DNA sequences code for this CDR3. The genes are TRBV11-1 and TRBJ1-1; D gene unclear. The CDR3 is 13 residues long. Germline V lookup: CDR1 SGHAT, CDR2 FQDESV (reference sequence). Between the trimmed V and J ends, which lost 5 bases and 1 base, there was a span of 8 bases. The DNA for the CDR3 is TGTGCCAGCAGCCTCCGACAGAACACTGAAGCTTTCTTT. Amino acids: CASSLRQNTEAFF.

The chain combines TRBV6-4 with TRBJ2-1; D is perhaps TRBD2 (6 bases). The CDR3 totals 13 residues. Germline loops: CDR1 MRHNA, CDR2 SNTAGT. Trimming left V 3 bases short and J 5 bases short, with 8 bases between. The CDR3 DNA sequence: TGTGCCAGCAGTGAAGCGGGTAACAATGAGCAGTTCTTC. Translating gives CASSEAGNNEQFF.

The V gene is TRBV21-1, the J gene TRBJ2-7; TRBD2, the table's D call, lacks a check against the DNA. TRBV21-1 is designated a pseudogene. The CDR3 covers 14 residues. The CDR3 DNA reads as TGTGCCAGCACCGAAGGCACTAGGTCCTACGAGCAGTACTTC. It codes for CASTEGTRSYEQYF.

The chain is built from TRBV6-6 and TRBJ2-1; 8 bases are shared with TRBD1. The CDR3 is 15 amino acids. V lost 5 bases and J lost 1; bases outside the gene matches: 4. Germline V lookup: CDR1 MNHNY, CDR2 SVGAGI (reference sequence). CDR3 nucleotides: TGTGCCAGCAGTAACCGACAGGGGTCCTACAATGAGCAGTTCTTC. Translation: CASSNRQGSYNEQFF.

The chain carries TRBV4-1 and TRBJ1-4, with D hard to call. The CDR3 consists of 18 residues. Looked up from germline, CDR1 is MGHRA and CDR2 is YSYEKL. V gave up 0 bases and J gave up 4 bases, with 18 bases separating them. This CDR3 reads CASSQDRENGALNEKLFF. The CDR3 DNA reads TGCGCCAGCAGCCAAGATCGGGAGAACGGTGCGCTTAATGAAAAACTGTTTTTT.

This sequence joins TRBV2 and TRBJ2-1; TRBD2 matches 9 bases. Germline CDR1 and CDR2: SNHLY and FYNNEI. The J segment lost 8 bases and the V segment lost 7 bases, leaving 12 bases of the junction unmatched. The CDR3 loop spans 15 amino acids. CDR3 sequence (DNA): TGTGCCAGCAAGCGACTAGCGGACCGGTCGTATGAGCAGTTCTTC. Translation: CASKRLADRSYEQFF.

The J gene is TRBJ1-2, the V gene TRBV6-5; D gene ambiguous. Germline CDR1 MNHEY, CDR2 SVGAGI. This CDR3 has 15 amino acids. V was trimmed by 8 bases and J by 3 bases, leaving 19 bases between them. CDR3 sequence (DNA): TGTGCCAGCCGCCTGGGTGGAGAAAAATACTATGGCTACACCTTC. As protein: CASRLGGEKYYGYTF.

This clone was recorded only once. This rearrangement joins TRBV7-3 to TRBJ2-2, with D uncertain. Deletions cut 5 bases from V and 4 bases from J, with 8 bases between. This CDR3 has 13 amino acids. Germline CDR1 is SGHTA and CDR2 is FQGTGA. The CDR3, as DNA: TGTGCCAGCAGCCCAGGTACCACCGGGGAGCTGTTTTTT. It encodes CASSPGTTGELFF.

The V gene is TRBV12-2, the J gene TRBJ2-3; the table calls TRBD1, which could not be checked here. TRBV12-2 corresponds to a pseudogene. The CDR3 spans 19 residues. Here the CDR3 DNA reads TGTGCAAGTCGCTTAAGCCGGTGTTGGACACGTGGGGTGTCGGATACGCAGTATTTT. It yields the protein CASRLSRCWTRGVSDTQYF.

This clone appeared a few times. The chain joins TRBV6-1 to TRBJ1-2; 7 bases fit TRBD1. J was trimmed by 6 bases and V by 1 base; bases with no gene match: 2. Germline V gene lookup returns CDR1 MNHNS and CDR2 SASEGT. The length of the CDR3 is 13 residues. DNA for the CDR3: TGTGCCAGCAGTGAAGGAGACAGGGATGGCTACACCTTC. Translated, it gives CASSEGDRDGYTF.

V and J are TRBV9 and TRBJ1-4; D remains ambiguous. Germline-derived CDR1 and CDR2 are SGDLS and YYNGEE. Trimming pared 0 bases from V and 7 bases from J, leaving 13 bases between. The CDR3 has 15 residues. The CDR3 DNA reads TGTGCCAGCAGCGTAGCTACCGGAGTCCTTGAAAAACTGTTTTTT. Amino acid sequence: CASSVATGVLEKLFF.

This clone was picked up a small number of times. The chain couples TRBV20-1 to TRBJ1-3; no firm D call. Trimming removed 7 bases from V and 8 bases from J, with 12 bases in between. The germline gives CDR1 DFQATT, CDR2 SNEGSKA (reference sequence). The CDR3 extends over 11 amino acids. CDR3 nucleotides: TGCAGTGGGTCCAACGGGGACACCATATATTTT. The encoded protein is CSGSNGDTIYF.

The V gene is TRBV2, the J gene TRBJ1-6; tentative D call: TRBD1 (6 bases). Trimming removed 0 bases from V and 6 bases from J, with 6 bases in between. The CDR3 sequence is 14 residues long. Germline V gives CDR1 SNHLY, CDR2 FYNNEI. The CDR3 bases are TGTGCCAGCAGTGAAGCCAGGGGTAATTCACCCCTCCACTTT. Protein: CASSEARGNSPLHF.

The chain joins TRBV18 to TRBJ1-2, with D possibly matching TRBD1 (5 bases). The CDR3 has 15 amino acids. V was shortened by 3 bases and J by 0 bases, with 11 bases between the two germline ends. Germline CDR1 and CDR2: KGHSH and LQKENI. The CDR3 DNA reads TGTGCCAGCTCACCGGACACCTATCCTAACTATGGCTACACCTTC. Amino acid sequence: CASSPDTYPNYGYTF.

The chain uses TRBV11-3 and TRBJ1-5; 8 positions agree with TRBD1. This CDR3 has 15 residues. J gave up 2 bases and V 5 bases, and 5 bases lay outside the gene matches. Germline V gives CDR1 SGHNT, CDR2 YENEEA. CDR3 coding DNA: TGTGCCAGCAGCCCGGACAGGGTAGGCAATCAGCCCCAGCATTTT. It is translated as CASSPDRVGNQPQHF.

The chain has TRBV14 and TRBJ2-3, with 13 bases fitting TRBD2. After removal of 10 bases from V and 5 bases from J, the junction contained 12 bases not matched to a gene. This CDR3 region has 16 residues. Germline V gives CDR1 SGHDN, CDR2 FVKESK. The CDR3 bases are TGTGCCATCCACCCACTAGCGGGGGGGCGGGAAGATACGCAGTATTTT. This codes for CAIHPLAGGREDTQYF.

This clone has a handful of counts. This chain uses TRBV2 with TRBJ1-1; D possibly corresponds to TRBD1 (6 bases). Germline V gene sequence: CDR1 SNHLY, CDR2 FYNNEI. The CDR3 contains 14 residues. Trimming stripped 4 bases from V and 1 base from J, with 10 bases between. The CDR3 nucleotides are TGTGCCAGCAGTGCCGGACAGTGGAACACTGAAGCTTTCTTT. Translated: CASSAGQWNTEAFF.

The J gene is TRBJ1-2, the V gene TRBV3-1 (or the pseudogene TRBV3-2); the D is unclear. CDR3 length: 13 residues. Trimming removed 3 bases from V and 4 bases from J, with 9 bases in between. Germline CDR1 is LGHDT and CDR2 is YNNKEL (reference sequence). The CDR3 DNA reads TGTGCCAGCAGCCAGGGAGTTTCCTATGGCTACACCTTC. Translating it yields CASSQGVSYGYTF.

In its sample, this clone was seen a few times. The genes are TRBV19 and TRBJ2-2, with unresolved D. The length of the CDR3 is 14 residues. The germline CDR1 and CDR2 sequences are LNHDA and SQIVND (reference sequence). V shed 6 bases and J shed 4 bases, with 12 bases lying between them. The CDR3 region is CASSPGSGTGELFF. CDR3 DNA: TGTGCCAGTAGCCCGGGTTCTGGCACCGGGGAGCTGTTTTTT.

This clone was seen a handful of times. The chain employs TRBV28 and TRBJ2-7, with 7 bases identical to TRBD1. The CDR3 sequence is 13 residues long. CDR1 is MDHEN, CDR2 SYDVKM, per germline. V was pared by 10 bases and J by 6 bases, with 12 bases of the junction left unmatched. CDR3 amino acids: CATGWGQRFEQYF. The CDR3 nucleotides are TGTGCCACCGGGTGGGGACAGAGGTTCGAGCAGTACTTC. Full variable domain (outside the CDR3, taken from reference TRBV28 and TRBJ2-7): DVKVTQSSRYLVKRTGEKVFLECVQDMDHENMFWYRQDPGLGLRLIYFSYDVKMKEKGDIPEGYSVSREKKERFSLILESASTNQTSMYLCATGWGQRFEQYFGPGTRLTVT.

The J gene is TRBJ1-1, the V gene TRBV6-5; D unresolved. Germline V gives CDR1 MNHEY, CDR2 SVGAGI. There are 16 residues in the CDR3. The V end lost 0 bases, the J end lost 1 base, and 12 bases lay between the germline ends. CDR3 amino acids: CASSYSSSWANTEAFF. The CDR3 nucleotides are TGTGCCAGCAGTTACTCGAGCAGTTGGGCGAACACTGAAGCTTTCTTT.

In nucleotides, the CDR3 is TGTGCCAGCAGCTCCCTTAACCTGGGACAGATCTATGGCTACACCTTC. Encoded protein: CASSSLNLGQIYGYTF. The V and J genes are TRBV11-2 and TRBJ1-2, with 7 bases matching TRBD1. Germline V gives CDR1 SGHAT, CDR2 FQNNGV. Unmatched junction bases numbered 12, after V lost 4 bases and J lost 4 bases. The CDR3 consists of 16 residues.

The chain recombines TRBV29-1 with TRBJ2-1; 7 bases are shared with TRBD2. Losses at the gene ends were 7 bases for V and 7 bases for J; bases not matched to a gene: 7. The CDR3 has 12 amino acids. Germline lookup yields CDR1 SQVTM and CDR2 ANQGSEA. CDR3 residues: CSGGEGRNEQFF. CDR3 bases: TGCAGCGGGGGGGAGGGACGGAATGAGCAGTTCTTC.

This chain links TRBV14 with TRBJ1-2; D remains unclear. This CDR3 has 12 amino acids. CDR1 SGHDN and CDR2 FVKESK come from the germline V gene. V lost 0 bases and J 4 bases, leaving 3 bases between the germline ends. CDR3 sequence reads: CASSQDSYGYTF. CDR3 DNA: TGTGCCAGCAGCCAAGACAGCTATGGCTACACCTTC.

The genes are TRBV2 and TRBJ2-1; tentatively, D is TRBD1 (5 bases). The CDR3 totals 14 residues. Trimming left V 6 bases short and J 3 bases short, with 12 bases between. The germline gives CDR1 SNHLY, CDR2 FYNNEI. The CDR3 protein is CASRGVVGYNEQFF. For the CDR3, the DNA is TGTGCCAGCAGAGGGGTGGTAGGCTACAATGAGCAGTTCTTC.

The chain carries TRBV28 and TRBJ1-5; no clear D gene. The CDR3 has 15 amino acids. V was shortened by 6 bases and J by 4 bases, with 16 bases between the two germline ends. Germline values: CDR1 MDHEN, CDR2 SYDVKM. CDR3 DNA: TGTGCCAGCAGCTTTGGTCCCACTAAGAATCAGCCCCAGCATTTT. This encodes CASSFGPTKNQPQHF. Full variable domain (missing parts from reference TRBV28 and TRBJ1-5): DVKVTQSSRYLVKRTGEKVFLECVQDMDHENMFWYRQDPGLGLRLIYFSYDVKMKEKGDIPEGYSVSREKKERFSLILESASTNQTSMYLCASSFGPTKNQPQHFGDGTRLSIL.

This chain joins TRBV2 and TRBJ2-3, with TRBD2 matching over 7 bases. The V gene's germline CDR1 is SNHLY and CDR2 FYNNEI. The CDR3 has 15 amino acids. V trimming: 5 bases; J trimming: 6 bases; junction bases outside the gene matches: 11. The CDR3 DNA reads TGTGCCAGCAGTTACCGGGACTATTTAGTGGATACGCAGTATTTT. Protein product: CASSYRDYLVDTQYF.

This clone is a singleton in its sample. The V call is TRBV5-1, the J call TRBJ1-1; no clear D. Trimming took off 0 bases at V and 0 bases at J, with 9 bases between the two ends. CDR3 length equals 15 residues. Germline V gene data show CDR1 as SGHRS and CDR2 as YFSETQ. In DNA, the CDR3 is TGCGCCAGCAGCTTGGCCGCGAGAGTGAACACTGAAGCTTTCTTT. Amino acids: CASSLAARVNTEAFF.